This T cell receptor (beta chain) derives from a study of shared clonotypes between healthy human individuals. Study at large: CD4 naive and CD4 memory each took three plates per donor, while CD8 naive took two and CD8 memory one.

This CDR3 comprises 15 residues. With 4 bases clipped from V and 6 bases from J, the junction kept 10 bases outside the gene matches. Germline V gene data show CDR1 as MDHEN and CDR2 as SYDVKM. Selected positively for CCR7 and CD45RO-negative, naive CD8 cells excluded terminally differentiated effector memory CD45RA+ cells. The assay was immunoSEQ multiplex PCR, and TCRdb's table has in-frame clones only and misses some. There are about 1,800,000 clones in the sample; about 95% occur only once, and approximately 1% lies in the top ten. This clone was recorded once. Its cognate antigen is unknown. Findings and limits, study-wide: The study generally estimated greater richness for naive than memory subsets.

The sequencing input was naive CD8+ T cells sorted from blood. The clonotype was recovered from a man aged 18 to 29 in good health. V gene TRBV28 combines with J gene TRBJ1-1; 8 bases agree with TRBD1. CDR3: CASSWDRTLSPEAFF. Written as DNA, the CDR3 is TGTGCCAGCAGTTGGGACAGGACCCTTTCCCCTGAAGCTTTCTTT.